The 16 T cell receptor beta chains in this list originate from one sample, sequenced in a study of cytomegalovirus exposure and HLA in healthy donors. The study ran its PCR with 60 Vbeta and 13 Jbeta primers. Produced via immunoSEQ multiplex PCR; TCRdb's table is partial and in-frame only. The repertoire consists of around 61,000 clones, with 55% to 75% occurring once and the leading ten covering about 17%. Sequences were obtained from PBMCs. These receptors came from a man between 40 and 49 years old in good health and CMV-seropositive.

The rearrangement joins TRBV7-9 to TRBJ2-5, with TRBD2 matching 10 bases. The CDR3 sequence is 16 residues long. V was pared by 7 bases and J by 1 base, with 9 bases of the junction left unmatched. Per the germline V gene, CDR1 is SEHNR and CDR2 is FQNEAQ (reference sequence). The CDR3 bases are TGTGCCAGCACGGGAAGGGGACTAGCGAGCCAAGAGACCCAGTACTTC. The encoded protein is CASTGRGLASQETQYF. Together with reference TRBV7-9 and TRBJ2-5, the CDR3 gives the full variable domain: DTGVSQNPRHKITKRGQNVTFRCDPISEHNRLYWYRQTLGQGPEFLTYFQNEAQLEKSRLLSDRFSAERPKGSFSTLEIQRTEQGDSAMYLCASTGRGLASQETQYFGPGTRLLVL.

This chain connects TRBV29-1 to TRBJ2-1; 11 bases match TRBD2. Unmatched junction bases numbered 11, after V lost 1 base and J lost 0 bases. CDR1 and CDR2 (germline): SQVTM, ANQGSEA. CDR3 length: 19 amino acids. The CDR3 nucleotides read TGCAGCGTTGAAGTGAGGCGACTAGCGGGACTTTACTCCTACAATGAGCAGTTCTTC. Amino acids: CSVEVRRLAGLYSYNEQFF.

This clone was found a few times. The rearrangement uses TRBV10-3 and TRBJ2-3; D is perhaps TRBD2 (5 bases). Between the trimmed V and J ends, which lost 4 bases and 2 bases, there was a span of 19 bases. The CDR3 has 17 amino acids. Germline V gene data show CDR1 as ENHRY and CDR2 as SYGVKD. CDR3 residues: CAISVGNRDSYTDTQYF. CDR3 nucleotide sequence: TGTGCCATCAGTGTTGGGAACCGGGATTCCTACACAGATACGCAGTATTTT.

The chain has TRBV7-9 and TRBJ1-2; 7 bases fit TRBD1. Unmatched junction bases numbered 9, after V lost 4 bases and J lost 4 bases. This CDR3 region has 15 residues. The germline V gene encodes CDR1 SEHNR and CDR2 FQNEAQ (reference sequence). This CDR3 is CASSSGQALAYGYTF. CDR3 sequence (DNA): TGTGCCAGCAGCTCTGGACAGGCTTTAGCCTATGGCTACACCTTC.

This clone was seen only a few times. The chain couples TRBV10-1 to TRBJ2-1, with TRBD2 matching over 14 bases. Trimming at V came to 5 bases and at J to 6 bases, leaving 9 bases not matched to a gene. The CDR3 length is 17 residues. Germline CDR1 is WNHNN and CDR2 is SYGVQD (reference sequence). The CDR3 loop reads CASSRRGLAGESNEQFF. The DNA of the CDR3 is TGCGCCAGCAGTCGAAGGGGACTAGCGGGAGAGTCCAATGAGCAGTTCTTC.

This clone showed up just once. V gene TRBV6-5 combines with J gene TRBJ1-1, with TRBD1 matching 12 bases. This CDR3 is built from 14 residues. The V and J ends lost 2 bases and 10 bases, in that order; junction bases with no gene match: 5. Germline values: CDR1 MNHEY, CDR2 SVGAGI. DNA of the CDR3: TGTGCCAGCAGTTACGGGACAGGGGGCGCAGGAGCTTTCTTT. As protein: CASSYGTGGAGAFF.

This sequence joins TRBV28 and TRBJ2-2; 7 bases are shared with TRBD2. V lost 4 bases to trimming and J lost 4 bases; unmatched junction nucleotides: 6. The germline gives CDR1 MDHEN, CDR2 SYDVKM. CDR3 length: 15 residues. CDR3 in DNA: TGTGCCAGCAGTTGGAATACGGGAGGCACCGGGGAGCTGTTTTTT. Translated, it gives CASSWNTGGTGELFF.

In its sample, this clone was seen a few times. The chain is built from TRBV4-3 and TRBJ1-1; perhaps TRBD1 as D (5 bases). CDR1 LGHNA and CDR2 YSLEER come from the germline V gene. Trimming pared 4 bases from V and 5 bases from J, leaving 20 bases between. The CDR3 contains 16 residues. CDR3 in amino acids: CASSPETGRFGTEAFF. The CDR3 DNA reads as TGCGCCAGCAGCCCGGAAACAGGTCGATTTGGGACTGAAGCTTTCTTT.

The count of this clone is one. This chain joins TRBV30 and TRBJ2-3; D not resolved. The CDR3 totals 11 residues. Germline V gives CDR1 GTSNPN, CDR2 SVGIG (reference sequence). Trimming cost V 3 bases and J 6 bases, with 7 bases left between them. The CDR3 coding sequence is TGTGCCTGGAGCACCGGGGATACGCAGTATTTT. It yields the protein CAWSTGDTQYF.

The V gene is TRBV12-5, the J gene TRBJ2-7, with 8 positions matching TRBD2. The V segment lost 2 bases and the J segment 0 bases; nucleotides outside the gene matches: 6. The length of the CDR3 is 16 residues. Germline loops: CDR1 LGHNT, CDR2 FRNRAP. CDR3 amino acids: CASGLRTSGYSYEQYF. In DNA form, the CDR3 reads TGTGCTAGTGGTTTGAGAACTAGCGGCTACTCCTACGAGCAGTACTTC.

The CDR3 is CASSLTGDRYEQYF. Written as DNA, the CDR3 is TGTGCCAGCAGTTTAACCGGGGATAGGTACGAGCAGTACTTC. The chain carries TRBV27 and TRBJ2-7, with D tentatively TRBD2 (5 bases). The germline V and J ends were trimmed by 2 bases and 4 bases, with 12 bases remaining between them. Germline V gene data show CDR1 as MNHEY and CDR2 as SMNVEV (reference sequence). The length of the CDR3 is 14 residues.

CDR3 protein: CASSLEGAGRNTDTQYF. In DNA form, the CDR3 reads TGTGCCAGCAGCTTAGAGGGGGCCGGACGCAACACAGATACGCAGTATTTT. The chain links TRBV7-2 to TRBJ2-3; 7 positions match TRBD1. From germline, CDR1 is SGHTA and CDR2 FQGNSA. V shed 1 base, J shed 2 bases, and the junction held 9 bases outside the gene matches. This CDR3 comprises 17 residues.

The chain is built from TRBV9 and TRBJ1-1; perhaps TRBD1 as D (6 bases). The germline gives CDR1 SGDLS, CDR2 YYNGEE. The CDR3 sequence is 16 residues long. V dropped 0 bases and J dropped 4 bases, with 16 bases sitting between them. CDR3 region: CASSVGSRGAGTEAFF. In nucleotides, the CDR3 is TGTGCCAGCAGCGTAGGGAGCAGGGGCGCGGGCACTGAAGCTTTCTTT.

The V gene is TRBV19, the J gene TRBJ2-1; possible D gene TRBD2, 6 bases. Trimming removed 8 bases at V and 2 bases at J, with 13 bases between. Germline V gene lookup returns CDR1 LNHDA and CDR2 SQIVND (reference sequence). CDR3 length: 14 residues. Here the CDR3 DNA reads TGTGCCAGTCGCCGGGACTTAACCTACAATGAGCAGTTCTTC. This gives the protein CASRRDLTYNEQFF.

This clone showed up just a few times. The chain uses TRBV19 and TRBJ1-5; no reliable D call. This CDR3 contains 16 residues. V shed 4 bases and J shed 0 bases, with 13 bases lying between them. Germline V gene lookup returns CDR1 LNHDA and CDR2 SQIVND (reference sequence). CDR3 nucleotides: TGTGCCAGTAGTAGAGCGATGACTAATAGCAATCAGCCCCAGCATTTT. This gives the protein CASSRAMTNSNQPQHF.

This clone was observed at least ten times. The chain joins TRBV19 to TRBJ2-7; a weak D match, TRBD2 (6 bases). CDR1 and CDR2 from the germline V gene are LNHDA and SQIVND (reference sequence). The CDR3 extends over 16 amino acids. With 3 bases removed from V and 3 bases from J, the gap between germline ends came to 18 bases. CDR3 nucleotide sequence: TGTGCCAGTAGTATTAACCAGGGAATTAGCGGCTACGAGCAGTACTTC. This codes for CASSINQGISGYEQYF.